This record concerns one T cell receptor beta chain sequence. The table came from immunoSEQ multiplex PCR; TCRdb's copy has only in-frame clones and leaves some out. The profile shows about 62,000 clones, just over 85% of them singletons. The CDR3 contains 14 residues. The germline V gene has CDR1 SGHNT and CDR2 YENEEA. V trimming: 1 base; J trimming: 8 bases; junction bases outside the gene matches: 5. The data derive from a study of blood T cell repertoires in COVID-19. Study information: Sample material is recorded as cDNA or gDNA derived from T cells, B-cell-depleted T cells, or PBMCs.

This chain joins TRBV11-3 and TRBJ2-3; 8 positions match TRBD2. This receptor was obtained from a woman older than 75 with acute or convalescent COVID-19. Sequenced sample: peripheral blood. The chain's CDR3 is CASSLGTSFGTQYF. DNA of the CDR3: TGTGCCAGCAGCTTAGGGACTAGCTTCGGTACGCAGTATTTT.